A selection of T cell receptor beta chains follows, all from one sample in a study of blood T cell repertoires in COVID-19. Sequencing was performed with immunoSEQ multiplex PCR; in TCRdb, only in-frame clones are kept and a portion is missing. The data hold 230,000 or so clones, with 80% to 85% observed a single time. Sequencing was carried out using peripheral blood. These receptor sequences come from a human donor in a cohort sampled during active COVID-19. The CDR3 runs from the conserved cysteine through the conserved F or W. D genes are given only for firm matches. Clone size is stated in some rows and not others, as once, few, many or a class when expanded.

J,D,V,size,DNA,CDR3
TRBJ1-2,-,TRBV6-4,once,TGTGCCAGCAGTGACTCGGGGGGTCTCTATGGCTACACCTTC,CASSDSGGLYGYTF
TRBJ2-5,-,TRBV4-3,-,TGCGCCAGCAGCCAAGATAGGGGGACCCAGTACTTC,CASSQDRGTQYF
TRBJ1-2,-,TRBV5-6,-,TGTGCCAGCAGCCGGGACACGAACTATGGCTACACCTTC,CASSRDTNYGYTF
TRBJ1-1,TRBD1,TRBV6-6,-,TGTGCCAGCAGTTCGGGACAGGGGGCGCGGGGTGAAGCTTTCTTT,CASSSGQGARGEAFF
TRBJ1-4,TRBD1,TRBV14,-,TGTGCCAGCAGCCAGGGACAGGGAGGGGAAAAACTGTTTTTT,CASSQGQGGEKLFF
TRBJ1-5,-,TRBV4-3,-,TGCGCCAGCAGCCAAGAGTATCGAGGGAGCAATCAGCCCCAGCATTTT,CASSQEYRGSNQPQHF
TRBJ1-2,-,TRBV7-3,-,TGTGCCAGCAGCTTAGGGGGGGACTATGGCTACACCTTC,CASSLGGDYGYTF
TRBJ2-3,TRBD2,TRBV3-1/TRBV3-2,-,TGTGCCAGCAGCCCCGACGGGACTAGCGGCACAGATACGCAGTATTTT,CASSPDGTSGTDTQYF
TRBJ2-5,TRBD2,TRBV28,-,TGTGCCAGCAGTTTATCCCCTAGCGGGAGAGGGGAGACCCAGTACTTC,CASSLSPSGRGETQYF
TRBJ1-4,-,TRBV7-2,-,TGTGCCAGCAGCTTAATCCAGGTTTCTAATGAAAAACTGTTTTTT,CASSLIQVSNEKLFF
TRBJ2-7,-,TRBV11-2,few,TGTGCCAGCAGCTTTATGAGCTCCTACGAGCAGTACTTC,CASSFMSSYEQYF
TRBJ2-7,-,TRBV7-8,-,TGTGCCAGCAGCCGATGGGATAGCGCAACCTACGAGCAGTACTTC,CASSRWDSATYEQYF
TRBJ1-2,TRBD1,TRBV28,-,TGTGCCAGCAGGGCAGGGGGCCCCTATGGCTACACCTTC,CASRAGGPYGYTF
TRBJ1-1,-,TRBV30,-,TGTGCCTGGAGTAGGGGGGGACTCGCTGAAGCTTTCTTT,CAWSRGGLAEAFF
TRBJ1-5,TRBD1,TRBV30,few,TGTGCCTGGAGTCTAAAGACAGGGGGCTCTCAGCCCCAGCATTTT,CAWSLKTGGSQPQHF
TRBJ2-3,TRBD1,TRBV6-2/TRBV6-3,-,TGTGCCAGCAGTTACGCGGACAGGGCCTCTAGCACAGATACGCAGTATTTT,CASSYADRASSTDTQYF
TRBJ1-2,TRBD1,TRBV11-2,-,TGTGCCAGCAGCTCACAGGGGGCCCGAATCTATGGCTACACCTTC,CASSSQGARIYGYTF
TRBJ1-4,-,TRBV19,-,TGTGCCAGTAGTACGACAGCAACTAATGAAAAACTGTTTTTT,CASSTTATNEKLFF
TRBJ2-7,-,TRBV9,-,TGTGCCAGCAGCGTAGACGGAGAGTTCTACGAGCAGTACTTC,CASSVDGEFYEQYF
TRBJ1-5,-,TRBV5-6,-,TGTGCCAGCAGCTTGCGAGAGAATAGCAATCAGCCCCAGCATTTT,CASSLRENSNQPQHF
TRBJ2-3,-,TRBV5-5,few,TGTGCCAGCAGCTCCTGGAGCCGTAGCACAGATACGCAGTATTTT,CASSSWSRSTDTQYF
TRBJ2-5,-,TRBV5-6,-,TGTGCCAGCAGCTCCGGGGGCGGGAGTATCAGGGAGACCCAGTACTTC,CASSSGGGSIRETQYF
TRBJ2-7,TRBD1,TRBV5-4,few,TGTGCCAGCAGCTCTCGACAGGGCAAGGACGAGCAGTACTTC,CASSSRQGKDEQYF
TRBJ1-2,-,TRBV30,-,TGTGCCTGGACCGGGACAAGTAAGGGCTACACCTTC,CAWTGTSKGYTF
TRBJ2-7,-,TRBV13,-,TGTGCCAGCCGCCTCGGGAGCTTTTACGAGCAGTACTTC,CASRLGSFYEQYF
TRBJ2-5,-,TRBV9,-,TGTGCCAGCAGCGTAGGTGGAGGGAGTTTCGAGACCCAGTACTTC,CASSVGGGSFETQYF
TRBJ2-7,-,TRBV7-9,-,TGTGCCAGCAGCTCGGGGGAGGCCCCCTACGAGCAGTACTTC,CASSSGEAPYEQYF
TRBJ1-4,-,TRBV28,once,TGTGCCAGCAGTTTGCAGGGTGGTAATGAAAAACTGTTTTTT,CASSLQGGNEKLFF
TRBJ2-5,-,TRBV6-6,-,TGTGCCAGCAGTTACGGGGCGGAGACCCAGTACTTC,CASSYGAETQYF
TRBJ2-5,-,TRBV28,-,TGTGCCAGCATCCCGGACAGGAGGGGAAGGACCCAGTACTTC,CASIPDRRGRTQYF
TRBJ1-2,-,TRBV4-1,-,TGCGCCAGCAGCCATTGGACACTCGGACATGGCTACACCTTC,CASSHWTLGHGYTF
TRBJ2-1,TRBD2,TRBV7-9,-,TGTGCCAGCAGCTTCGGACTAGGAACCTACAATGAGCAGTTCTTC,CASSFGLGTYNEQFF
TRBJ1-1,-,TRBV7-3,-,TGTGCCAGCAGCTTAAACTCAGGTACCACTGAAGCTTTCTTT,CASSLNSGTTEAFF
TRBJ1-1,TRBD1,TRBV3-1/TRBV3-2,-,TGTGCCAGCAGCCTCGGGTGGCAGGGGGGCACTGAAGCTTTCTTT,CASSLGWQGGTEAFF
TRBJ2-6,-,TRBV2,-,TGTGCCAGCAGGGATACAGGTACTGGGGCCAACGTCCTGACTTTC,CASRDTGTGANVLTF
TRBJ2-3,TRBD2,TRBV3-1/TRBV3-2,-,TGTGCCAGCAGCCGGGGTCTGGGACTAGCGGGAGCAGATACGCAGTATTTT,CASSRGLGLAGADTQYF
TRBJ2-7,TRBD2,TRBV27,-,TGTGCCAGCAGTTCCCCTCCCCTCAGACTAGCGGGAGTCGAGCAGTACTTC,CASSSPPLRLAGVEQYF
TRBJ2-7,TRBD2,TRBV11-3,-,TGTGCCAGCAGCCCCTCCTCCCCCGCCGGGACTAGCCACTACGAGCAGTACTTC,CASSPSSPAGTSHYEQYF
TRBJ1-1,TRBD1,TRBV7-2,-,TGTGCCAGCAGCTTTCCCCCAGGGGGGAACACTGAAGCTTTCTTT,CASSFPPGGNTEAFF
TRBJ1-2,-,TRBV6-2/TRBV6-3,once,TGTGCCAGCAGTTACTCACCGGATGGCTACACCTTC,CASSYSPDGYTF
TRBJ2-7,-,TRBV28,-,TGTGCCAGCAGTTTATGGTCGGGACACTCCTACGAGCAGTACTTC,CASSLWSGHSYEQYF
TRBJ1-6,-,TRBV6-5,-,TGTGCCAGCAGACCCCCTGGGGCAGATTCACCCCTCCACTTT,CASRPPGADSPLHF
TRBJ1-1,-,TRBV19,-,TGTGCCAGTAGTTCGAGAGGGCGAGGGACTGAAGCTTTCTTT,CASSSRGRGTEAFF
TRBJ1-2,TRBD1,TRBV19,-,TGTGCCAGTAGTGAACAGACAGGGGGATATGGCTACACCTTC,CASSEQTGGYGYTF
TRBJ2-3,-,TRBV9,-,TGTGCCAGCAGCGTAGCTTTCGGCCTGCCAGGGACAGATACGCAGTATTTT,CASSVAFGLPGTDTQYF
TRBJ2-3,-,TRBV11-2,-,TGTGCCAGCAGCTTAGAGCCCCTAGCAGCTAGCACAGATACGCAGTATTTT,CASSLEPLAASTDTQYF
TRBJ2-3,-,TRBV7-9,few,TGTGCCAGCAGCTCCAGGGGAACAGATACGCAGTATTTT,CASSSRGTDTQYF
TRBJ2-7,TRBD2,TRBV7-8,-,TGTGCCAGCAGCTTAGTTGTACTAGCGGGAGCAGGCGAGCAGTACTTC,CASSLVVLAGAGEQYF
TRBJ2-6,-,TRBV19,-,TGTGCCAGTAGTGGGCAGGGCCGCTTTACTGGGGCCAACGTCCTGACTTTC,CASSGQGRFTGANVLTF
TRBJ2-7,-,TRBV11-2,-,TGTGCCAGCAGAGATAGCTACTACGAGCAGTACTTC,CASRDSYYEQYF
TRBJ2-1,-,TRBV24-1,-,TGTGCCACCAGTGACGACTATATTAATGAGCAGTTCTTC,CATSDDYINEQFF